The 14 T cell receptor beta chains listed next were all sequenced from one sample in a study of PD-L1 blockade in urothelial cancer. TCRdb keeps only in-frame clones here, not all; method: immunoSEQ multiplex PCR. The table lists tens of thousands of clones, 85% to 90% of them singletons. As for time point: pretreatment peripheral blood. The source material was PBMCs, sampled around atezolizumab (anti-PD-L1) treatment. All receptors derive from a man in his 60s with urothelial cancer.

The chain couples TRBV5-4 to TRBJ2-1; 11 bases align to TRBD1. The CDR3 sequence is 16 residues long. Germline CDR1 is SGHNT and CDR2 is YYREEE (reference sequence). V gave up 0 bases and J gave up 4 bases; unmatched junction bases: 3. The CDR3 DNA sequence: TGTGCCAGCAGCTTGGACGGACAGGGGGCTTACAATGAGCAGTTCTTC. Translating gives CASSLDGQGAYNEQFF.

The chain recombines TRBV5-1 with TRBJ2-1; the D is unclear. Trimming cost V 0 bases and J 6 bases, with 4 bases left between them. Germline lookup yields CDR1 SGHRS and CDR2 YFSETQ. The CDR3 is 12 residues long. CDR3 residues: CASSLAVNEQFF. CDR3 DNA sequence: TGCGCCAGCAGCTTGGCAGTCAATGAGCAGTTCTTC. Together with reference TRBV5-1 and TRBJ2-1, the CDR3 gives the full variable domain: KAGVTQTPRYLIKTRGQQVTLSCSPISGHRSVSWYQQTPGQGLQFLFEYFSETQRNKGNFPGRFSGRQFSNSRSEMNVSTLELGDSALYLCASSLAVNEQFFGPGTRLTVL.

This chain links TRBV5-1 with TRBJ2-5, with 13 bases aligning to TRBD2. This CDR3 region has 17 residues. Trimming cost V 4 bases and J 4 bases; bases outside gene matches: 10. Germline CDR1 is SGHRS and CDR2 is YFSETQ. CDR3 nucleotide sequence: TGCGCCAGCAGCGTCGGGACTAGCGGGATCAGAAGAGAGACCCAGTACTTC. It specifies CASSVGTSGIRRETQYF.

The rearrangement uses TRBV4-2 and TRBJ1-3, with 7 nucleotides matching TRBD1. This CDR3 has 16 residues. V lost 3 bases to trimming and J lost 0 bases; unmatched junction nucleotides: 5. Germline loops: CDR1 LGHNA, CDR2 YNFKEQ. The CDR3 DNA sequence: TGTGCCAGCAGCCAGGGACAGCCCCTCTCTGGAAACACCATATATTTT. Amino acids: CASSQGQPLSGNTIYF.

V and J are TRBV5-6 and TRBJ1-4; D unresolved. The germline V gene encodes CDR1 SGHDT and CDR2 YYEEEE. The CDR3 is 12 residues long. V was trimmed by 2 bases and J by 5 bases, leaving 4 bases between them. CDR3 nucleotides: TGTGCCAGCAGCTTCCTAAATGAAAAACTGTTTTTT. The encoded protein is CASSFLNEKLFF.

There are a few counts of this clone. This chain connects TRBV7-3 to TRBJ2-2; D is possibly TRBD2 (5 bases). Germline V lookup: CDR1 SGHTA, CDR2 FQGTGA. The CDR3 totals 15 residues. V was pared by 1 base and J by 0 bases, with 6 bases between. CDR3 residues: CASSLRGANTGELFF. Here the CDR3 DNA reads TGTGCCAGCAGCTTAAGGGGAGCGAACACCGGGGAGCTGTTTTTT.

CDR3 DNA sequence: TGTGCCAGCTGGGAGCTCCGGCTGGCACCCCTCCACTTT. The encoded protein is CASWELRLAPLHF. The chain has TRBV7-3 and TRBJ1-6, with no clear D. The CDR3 spans 13 residues. The V end was cut by 8 bases, the J end by 11 bases, with 16 bases between. Germline loops: CDR1 SGHTA, CDR2 FQGTGA.

The V gene is TRBV14, the J gene TRBJ1-1; D not certain. The CDR3 has 14 residues. Germline V CDR1 and CDR2: SGHDN, FVKESK. V lost 4 bases and J 4 bases, leaving 13 bases between the germline ends. CDR3 in amino acids: CASSREVEGTEAFF. CDR3 nucleotide sequence: TGTGCCAGCAGCCGCGAGGTGGAGGGCACTGAAGCTTTCTTT.

This clone was observed once. This sequence joins TRBV5-1 and TRBJ1-4, with D possibly being TRBD1 (5 bases). CDR3 length: 14 residues. The V gene's germline CDR1 is SGHRS and CDR2 YFSETQ. V lost 1 base to trimming and J lost 4 bases, with 8 bases between them. Here the CDR3 reads CASSLTGDNEKLFF. The CDR3 DNA is TGCGCCAGCAGCTTGACAGGAGATAATGAAAAACTGTTTTTT.

This clone came up once. The chain couples TRBV11-2 to TRBJ1-1; D is unclear. The CDR3 contains 13 residues. V was clipped by 3 bases and J by 1 base, with 6 bases between them. Per germline, CDR1 SGHAT and CDR2 FQNNGV. In DNA form, the CDR3 reads TGTGCCAGCAGCTTCCTCCCGAACACTGAAGCTTTCTTT. Its protein is CASSFLPNTEAFF.

The chain is built from TRBV10-3 and TRBJ2-7, with 7 bases aligning to TRBD2. Germline CDR1 and CDR2: ENHRY and SYGVKD. The CDR3 runs 16 residues. The J segment lost 1 base and the V segment lost 3 bases, leaving 9 bases of the junction unmatched. As DNA, the CDR3 is TGTGCCATCAGTGACCCGGGACTAACCTCTTCCTACGAGCAGTACTTC. This codes for CAISDPGLTSSYEQYF.

This chain uses TRBV4-1 with TRBJ2-5, with 7 nucleotides matching TRBD1. This CDR3 has 16 residues. Germline V gene lookup returns CDR1 MGHRA and CDR2 YSYEKL. After removal of 1 base from V and 2 bases from J, the junction contained 7 bases not matched to a gene. The CDR3 DNA reads TGCGCCAGCAGCCAAGGAGGCCGGGACAGACAAGAGACCCAGTACTTC. Translating it yields CASSQGGRDRQETQYF.

CDR3 DNA sequence: TGTGCCAGCAGCCGCGACAGGAGCTATGGCTACACCTTC. Its protein is CASSRDRSYGYTF. The J gene is TRBJ1-2, the V gene TRBV14; a weak D match, TRBD1 (6 bases). V lost 4 bases and J lost 4, with 10 bases in between. Per germline, CDR1 SGHDN and CDR2 FVKESK. This CDR3 region has 13 residues.

V gene TRBV6-5 combines with J gene TRBJ2-1; 8 bases agree with TRBD1. This CDR3 region has 14 residues. V was clipped by 4 bases and J by 7 bases; unmatched bases: 6. The germline V gene encodes CDR1 MNHEY and CDR2 SVGAGI. CDR3 sequence reads: CASSSGTGQNEQFF. The CDR3 DNA follows: TGTGCCAGCAGTTCCGGGACAGGTCAGAATGAGCAGTTCTTC.